The sequence of this T cell receptor beta chain was determined in a study of PD-L1 blockade in urothelial cancer. Study conclusions and caveats: Having blood TCR clonality under the median before treatment predicted better survival.

The CDR3 runs 15 residues. Trimming cost V 2 bases and J 5 bases; bases outside gene matches: 8. Germline CDR1 is MNHNS and CDR2 is SASEGT. Time point given: peripheral blood 6 weeks after treatment start. Comments on this clone: Its antigen is unknown.

The protocol was immunoSEQ multiplex PCR, while the TCRdb copy is restricted to in-frame clones and leaves out a portion. The sample shows approximately 44,000 clones, about 89% of them seen only once. This clonotype was obtained from a man in his sixties or seventies with urothelial cancer. The chain uses TRBV6-1 and TRBJ2-5; 7 bases fit TRBD1. The sequences come from PBMCs, collected around atezolizumab (anti-PD-L1) treatment. CDR3 region: CASSELGTVLETQYF. DNA for the CDR3: TGTGCCAGCAGTGAACTCGGGACAGTTTTGGAGACCCAGTACTTC.